These 27 T cell receptor beta chains originate from one sample sequenced in a study of cytomegalovirus exposure and HLA in healthy donors. The data were produced by immunoSEQ multiplex PCR, yet TCRdb's version contains in-frame clones alone and is incomplete. The repertoire holds tens of thousands of clones, with about 92% as singletons. The sample consisted of PBMCs. The source of these receptors is a man younger than 30 in good health and CMV-seronegative.

V is TRBV4-1 and J is TRBJ1-2; TRBD1 matches at 8 bases. The CDR3 runs 16 residues. V was clipped by 1 base and J by 8 bases; unmatched bases: 12. CDR1 is MGHRA and CDR2 is YSYEKL in the germline V gene. The CDR3 bases are TGCGCCAGCAGCCAAGGAGGGGGGGGACAGGCGGAGGGCTACACCTTC. Translation: CASSQGGGGQAEGYTF.

V is TRBV30 and J is TRBJ1-5; maybe TRBD1 (5 bases). V shed 1 base and J shed 6 bases, with 10 bases lying between them. Germline V gives CDR1 GTSNPN, CDR2 SVGIG (reference sequence). The CDR3 loop spans 13 amino acids. For the CDR3, the DNA is TGTGCCTGGAGTGACCAGGGCCTTCAGCCCCAGCATTTT. Amino acid sequence: CAWSDQGLQPQHF.

The V gene is TRBV25-1, the J gene TRBJ1-1; TRBD1 agrees at 7 bases. The J segment lost 0 bases and the V segment lost 1 base, leaving 8 bases of the junction unmatched. This CDR3 contains 17 residues. Germline CDR1 MGHDK, CDR2 SYGVNS. The DNA for the CDR3 is TGTGCCAGCAGTGAATGGGGGACAGATACGTTGAACACTGAAGCTTTCTTT. Protein sequence: CASSEWGTDTLNTEAFF.

V and J are TRBV7-2 and TRBJ2-1; D is perhaps TRBD2 (6 bases). The CDR3 is 12 residues long. Germline V lookup: CDR1 SGHTA, CDR2 FQGNSA. V was clipped by 6 bases and J by 7 bases, with 10 bases between them. Here the CDR3 DNA reads TGTGCCAGCAGGGCGGGGAGGAATGAGCAGTTCTTC. Translating gives CASRAGRNEQFF.

This chain connects TRBV18 to TRBJ2-6; the match to TRBD1 covers 9 bases. This CDR3 is built from 17 residues. Per the germline V gene, CDR1 is KGHSH and CDR2 is LQKENI. With 2 bases clipped from V and 0 bases from J, the junction kept 2 bases outside the gene matches. The CDR3: CASSPRTGASGANVLTF. The CDR3 DNA sequence: TGTGCCAGCTCACCAAGGACAGGGGCCTCTGGGGCCAACGTCCTGACTTTC.

This clone was detected only a few times. V and J are TRBV10-2 and TRBJ2-3, with a tentative D call TRBD2 (5 bases). Trimming took off 0 bases at V and 2 bases at J, with 6 bases between the two ends. Germline values: CDR1 WSHSY, CDR2 SAAADI. CDR3 length: 14 residues. In DNA, the CDR3 is TGCGCCAGCAGTGAGTCGAGGGTCACAGATACGCAGTATTTT. It specifies CASSESRVTDTQYF.

The chain links TRBV5-1 to TRBJ2-3; D possibly corresponds to TRBD2 (6 bases). The CDR3 totals 14 residues. V was cut by 2 bases and J by 4 bases, with 11 bases left in between. Germline V gene lookup returns CDR1 SGHRS and CDR2 YFSETQ. In nucleotides, the CDR3 is TGCGCCAGCAGCTTAGAGACTAGTGCAGATACGCAGTATTTT. Encoded protein: CASSLETSADTQYF. Together with reference TRBV5-1 and TRBJ2-3, the CDR3 gives the full variable domain: KAGVTQTPRYLIKTRGQQVTLSCSPISGHRSVSWYQQTPGQGLQFLFEYFSETQRNKGNFPGRFSGRQFSNSRSEMNVSTLELGDSALYLCASSLETSADTQYFGPGTRLTVL.

The chain carries TRBV13 and TRBJ2-1; 7 bases fit TRBD1. The trim removed 1 base at V and 6 bases at J, leaving 3 bases unmatched. The CDR3 loop spans 14 amino acids. Germline CDR1 PRHDT, CDR2 FYEKMQ (reference sequence). CDR3 sequence: CASSLEAGGNEQFF. CDR3 nucleotides: TGTGCCAGCAGCTTAGAGGCAGGGGGCAATGAGCAGTTCTTC. The whole variable domain, remainder taken from reference TRBV13 and TRBJ2-1, is AAGVIQSPRHLIKEKRETATLKCYPIPRHDTVYWYQQGPGQDPQFLISFYEKMQSDKGSIPDRFSAQQFSDYHSELNMSSLELGDSALYFCASSLEAGGNEQFFGPGTRLTVL.

Details on this clone: One end of the junction is discordant with germline, which a read error may explain. This chain connects TRBV20-1 to TRBJ2-1; 13 nucleotides agree with TRBD2. The CDR3 loop spans 11 amino acids. Germline V CDR1 and CDR2: DFQATT, SNEGSKA (reference sequence). CDR3 nucleotides: TGCAGTGCTAGTCCCGGACTAGCGGGGGTCTTC. Protein sequence: CSASPGLAGVF.

CDR3 in amino acids: CASSLRAGVDNEQFF. The CDR3 region has the DNA TGTGCCAGCAGTCTCCGGGCAGGGGTAGACAATGAGCAGTTCTTC. V gene TRBV27 combines with J gene TRBJ2-1, with D maybe TRBD1 (6 bases). V was pared by 5 bases and J by 5 bases, with 16 bases between. This CDR3 spans 15 amino acids. Germline-derived CDR1 and CDR2 are MNHEY and SMNVEV (reference sequence).

This chain links TRBV7-2 with TRBJ1-2, with TRBD1 matching 9 bases. The V gene end was trimmed by 5 bases and the J gene end by 3 bases; junction bases not matched to a gene: 7. The germline V gene encodes CDR1 SGHTA and CDR2 FQGNSA. CDR3 length: 15 residues. The CDR3 reads CASSLQQGAYYGYTF. The DNA for the CDR3 is TGTGCCAGCAGCCTTCAACAGGGGGCTTACTATGGCTACACCTTC.

This clone occurred once. The chain combines TRBV5-6 with TRBJ1-2; tentative D call: TRBD1 (6 bases). The CDR3 is made up of 14 amino acids. Germline values: CDR1 SGHDT, CDR2 YYEEEE. With 0 bases removed from V and 4 bases from J, the gap between germline ends came to 10 bases. CDR3 DNA: TGTGCCAGCAGCTTGGCAGGGGCGGCCTATGGCTACACCTTC. Translating gives CASSLAGAAYGYTF.

The chain couples TRBV30 to TRBJ1-1; TRBD1 is a possible D gene (6 bases). The V end lost 2 bases, the J end lost 1 base, and 11 bases lay between the germline ends. The CDR3 runs to 14 residues. CDR1 and CDR2 from the germline V gene are GTSNPN and SVGIG (reference sequence). Written as DNA, the CDR3 is TGTGCCTGGAGTTGGGGACACGAGAACACTGAAGCTTTCTTT. Amino acids: CAWSWGHENTEAFF.

The chain combines TRBV5-1 with TRBJ1-2; 11 bases fit TRBD1. V shed 4 bases and J 4 bases; nucleotides not matched to a gene: 3. This CDR3 spans 14 amino acids. CDR1 and CDR2 from the germline V gene are SGHRS and YFSETQ. The CDR3 sequence is CASSIGTGGYGYTF. CDR3 DNA sequence: TGCGCCAGCAGCATTGGGACAGGGGGCTATGGCTACACCTTC.

This chain uses TRBV27 with TRBJ1-5; 7 nucleotides line up with TRBD1. The V gene's germline CDR1 is MNHEY and CDR2 SMNVEV (reference sequence). This CDR3 has 16 amino acids. V shed 5 bases, J shed 8 bases, and the junction held 15 bases outside the gene matches. The CDR3 DNA reads as TGTGCCAGCAGTCCCGGACAGGCTGAGGCCGAGAAGCCCCAGCATTTT. Translating it yields CASSPGQAEAEKPQHF.

This chain links TRBV19 with TRBJ2-2; a weak D match, TRBD2 (6 bases). The germline CDR1 and CDR2 sequences are LNHDA and SQIVND (reference sequence). The CDR3 contains 16 residues. The V end lost 4 bases, the J end lost 3 bases, and 15 bases lay between the germline ends. As DNA, the CDR3 is TGTGCCAGTAGTACCTCGGGACTCATTTACACCGGGGAGCTGTTTTTT. Protein sequence: CASSTSGLIYTGELFF.

The rearrangement joins TRBV18 to TRBJ1-2; 8 nucleotides align to TRBD1. V lost 3 bases and J lost 5; bases outside the gene matches: 11. The germline CDR1 and CDR2 sequences are KGHSH and LQKENI. This CDR3 contains 16 residues. The CDR3 sequence is CASSPKQGVGLYGYTF. The CDR3 DNA is TGTGCCAGCTCACCCAAACAGGGGGTAGGGCTATATGGCTACACCTTC.

The gene calls are TRBV19 and TRBJ2-1, with D possibly being TRBD1 (5 bases). There are 14 residues in the CDR3. V was shortened by 3 bases and J by 6 bases, with 12 bases between the two germline ends. Germline V lookup: CDR1 LNHDA, CDR2 SQIVND (reference sequence). This CDR3 reads CASSIGQGFNEQFF. Here the CDR3 DNA reads TGTGCCAGTAGTATCGGCCAGGGTTTCAATGAGCAGTTCTTC.

The chain combines TRBV19 with TRBJ2-7; perhaps TRBD2 as D (6 bases). The CDR3 totals 14 residues. Germline V lookup: CDR1 LNHDA, CDR2 SQIVND (reference sequence). Trimming left V 6 bases short and J 0 bases short, with 12 bases between. The CDR3: CASSSSVSSYEQYF. DNA for the CDR3: TGTGCCAGTAGCTCTAGCGTCAGCTCCTACGAGCAGTACTTC.

The chain employs TRBV12-5 and TRBJ1-1; D remains unclear. The germline CDR1 and CDR2 sequences are LGHNT and FRNRAP. This CDR3 is built from 11 residues. Between the trimmed V and J ends, which lost 7 bases and 7 bases, there was a span of 10 bases. The CDR3 loop reads CASALDIEAFF. Here the CDR3 DNA reads TGTGCTAGTGCCCTCGACATTGAAGCTTTCTTT.

The chain employs TRBV6-5 and TRBJ2-1; TRBD2 matches at 11 bases. The V segment lost 6 bases and the J segment 5 bases; nucleotides outside the gene matches: 3. This CDR3 region has 14 residues. Germline assignment: CDR1 MNHEY and CDR2 SVGAGI. CDR3 coding DNA: TGTGCCAGCAGGGGGACTAGCGGAAACAATGAGCAGTTCTTC. Translation gives CASRGTSGNNEQFF.

The chain employs TRBV23-1 and TRBJ2-3, with D possibly TRBD2 on 5 matching bases. TRBV23-1 is recorded as an ORF, its role being uncertain. The V and J ends lost 8 bases and 1 base respectively, with 13 bases between them. The CDR3 sequence is 14 residues long. CDR3 bases: TGCGCCAGCCCGGGATCCCGGGGCACAGATACGCAGTATTTT. As protein: CASPGSRGTDTQYF.

Of note for this clone: The junction differs from germline at one of its ends, possibly a read error. The chain carries TRBV7-2 and TRBJ2-4, with D perhaps TRBD2 (5 bases). This CDR3 contains 15 residues. Per germline, CDR1 SGHTA and CDR2 FQGNSA. CDR3 in amino acids: CASSVARLAKNIQYF. In nucleotides, the CDR3 is TGTGCCAGCAGCGTAGCGAGATTAGCCAAAAACATTCAGTACTTC.

The rearrangement links TRBV5-1 to TRBJ1-4; 10 bases align to TRBD1. The CDR3 is 17 residues long. Trimming removed 0 bases from V and 7 bases from J; junction bases left unmatched: 9. The germline V gene has CDR1 SGHRS and CDR2 YFSETQ. The CDR3 DNA reads as TGCGCCAGCAGCTTGGTTGGTACGGACAGGGGGAGTGAAAAACTGTTTTTT. The encoded protein is CASSLVGTDRGSEKLFF.

This clone was found once. The genes are TRBV27 and TRBJ2-1; D is unresolved. Trimming removed 9 bases at V and 0 bases at J, with 9 bases between. The CDR3 length is 13 residues. Germline-derived CDR1 and CDR2 are MNHEY and SMNVEV (reference sequence). CDR3 nucleotide sequence: TGTGCCAGTGCAGTGTTCTCCTACAATGAGCAGTTCTTC. Translating it yields CASAVFSYNEQFF.

The V call is TRBV20-1, the J call TRBJ1-3; D not resolved. Per germline, CDR1 DFQATT and CDR2 SNEGSKA (reference sequence). V gave up 1 base and J gave up 7 bases, with 5 bases separating them. This CDR3 has 11 amino acids. DNA of the CDR3: TGCAGTGCTAGAGCGGGGAACACCATATATTTT. Its protein is CSARAGNTIYF.

V and J are TRBV4-1 and TRBJ2-7, with D possibly matching TRBD1 (7 bases). Between the trimmed V and J ends, which lost 2 bases and 3 bases, there was a span of 14 bases. There are 15 residues in the CDR3. CDR1 is MGHRA, CDR2 YSYEKL, per germline. The CDR3 sequence is CASSQQRQGGYEQYF. The CDR3 DNA reads TGCGCCAGCAGCCAACAAAGACAGGGAGGCTACGAGCAGTACTTC.